The next 24 T cell receptor beta chains were all read from a single sample in a study of T cell responses to AZD1222 COVID-19 vaccine. The repertoire was sequenced with immunoSEQ multiplex PCR; TCRdb's copy has only in-frame clones and lacks some. The sample has some 40,000 clones, roughly 88% seen once. Here the sequenced sample was peripheral blood, taken 28 days after the second dose of the MenACWY control vaccine. The source is an adult who received the MenACWY meningococcal vaccine as a control.

The chain carries TRBV28 and TRBJ2-2, with a possible D match to TRBD2 (6 bases). Germline values: CDR1 MDHEN, CDR2 SYDVKM. The CDR3 is 17 residues long. V lost 5 bases and J 2 bases, leaving 18 bases between the germline ends. CDR3 protein: CASSLSSGPLNTGELFF. The DNA of the CDR3 is TGTGCCAGCAGTCTTAGTAGCGGACCCCTTAACACCGGGGAGCTGTTTTTT.

V usage is TRBV28 and J usage is TRBJ2-2; D is perhaps TRBD2 (6 bases). This CDR3 has 14 residues. Germline CDR1 MDHEN, CDR2 SYDVKM. The V and J ends lost 8 bases and 8 bases respectively, with 18 bases between them. CDR3 region: CASAGLIRGGELFF. The CDR3 DNA reads as TGTGCCAGCGCGGGACTGATTCGTGGGGGGGAGCTGTTTTTT. Using reference TRBV28 and TRBJ2-2 for the parts outside the CDR3, the full variable domain is DVKVTQSSRYLVKRTGEKVFLECVQDMDHENMFWYRQDPGLGLRLIYFSYDVKMKEKGDIPEGYSVSREKKERFSLILESASTNQTSMYLCASAGLIRGGELFFGEGSRLTVL.

The V and J genes are TRBV5-4 and TRBJ2-1, with a tentative D call TRBD2 (6 bases). Germline V gives CDR1 SGHNT, CDR2 YYREEE (reference sequence). The CDR3 sequence is 14 residues long. Trimming removed 5 bases from V and 5 bases from J, with 14 bases in between. DNA of the CDR3: TGTGCCAGCAGAGCGGACGCGGGGCACAATGAGCAGTTCTTC. It encodes CASRADAGHNEQFF.

The chain has TRBV2 and TRBJ2-1; D possibly corresponds to TRBD2 (6 bases). V was cut by 6 bases and J by 0 bases, with 15 bases left in between. This CDR3 has 16 residues. CDR1 is SNHLY and CDR2 is FYNNEI in the germline V gene. The CDR3 nucleotides read TGTGCCAGCAGGACGGGAGCGATCCCCTCCTACAATGAGCAGTTCTTC. It encodes CASRTGAIPSYNEQFF.

The rearrangement joins TRBV29-1 to TRBJ2-6, with 9 nucleotides matching TRBD1. The CDR3 length is 15 residues. V lost 5 bases, J lost 1 base, and 3 bases stayed unmatched. Germline V CDR1 and CDR2: SQVTM, ANQGSEA. The CDR3 reads CSVLQGASGANVLTF. As DNA, the CDR3 is TGCAGCGTTTTACAGGGGGCATCTGGGGCCAACGTCCTGACTTTC.

V usage is TRBV6-1 and J usage is TRBJ1-1; 11 nucleotides line up with TRBD1. J gave up 4 bases and V 0 bases, and 1 base lay outside the gene matches. The germline V gene has CDR1 MNHNS and CDR2 SASEGT. The CDR3 has 15 residues. Written as DNA, the CDR3 is TGTGCCAGCAGTGAAGCCGGGACAGGGGGCACTGAAGCTTTCTTT. This gives the protein CASSEAGTGGTEAFF.

V and J are TRBV5-1 and TRBJ1-1; D not resolved. This CDR3 comprises 14 residues. Trimming took 0 bases from V and 1 from J, leaving 7 bases between them. Germline V gives CDR1 SGHRS, CDR2 YFSETQ. The CDR3 nucleotides read TGCGCCAGCAGCTTGGGTCAGACGAACACTGAAGCTTTCTTT. It specifies CASSLGQTNTEAFF. Using reference TRBV5-1 and TRBJ1-1 for the parts outside the CDR3, the full variable domain is KAGVTQTPRYLIKTRGQQVTLSCSPISGHRSVSWYQQTPGQGLQFLFEYFSETQRNKGNFPGRFSGRQFSNSRSEMNVSTLELGDSALYLCASSLGQTNTEAFFGQGTRLTVV.

J is TRBJ2-7 and V is TRBV12-3 or TRBV12-4; 8 bases align to TRBD1. The ends lost 6 bases at V and 3 bases at J; junction bases unmatched: 1. This CDR3 has 12 residues. CDR3 residues: CASSGTGYEQYF. The CDR3 nucleotides are TGTGCCAGCAGCGGGACAGGCTACGAGCAGTACTTC.

V and J are TRBV5-1 and TRBJ2-7, with 10 bases lining up with TRBD2. This CDR3 is built from 15 residues. The trim removed 3 bases at V and 1 base at J, leaving 4 bases unmatched. Germline lookup yields CDR1 SGHRS and CDR2 YFSETQ. DNA of the CDR3: TGCGCCAGCAGCTGGGGACTAGCGCCATCCTACGAGCAGTACTTC. It codes for CASSWGLAPSYEQYF.

V and J are TRBV7-3 and TRBJ2-3; 11 positions match TRBD2. The germline V gene has CDR1 SGHTA and CDR2 FQGTGA. Trimming removed 6 bases from V and 0 bases from J; junction bases left unmatched: 2. There are 15 residues in the CDR3. The CDR3 here is CASRWTSGSTDTQYF. CDR3 nucleotides: TGTGCCAGCAGATGGACTAGCGGGAGCACAGATACGCAGTATTTT.

The J gene is TRBJ2-5, the V gene TRBV5-1, with TRBD1 matching 7 bases. There are 14 residues in the CDR3. Germline V gives CDR1 SGHRS, CDR2 YFSETQ. Trimming took 2 bases from V and 2 from J; bases not matched to a gene: 3. The CDR3 region has the DNA TGCGCCAGCAGCTTTTCGACAGGGCAAGAGACCCAGTACTTC. Residues: CASSFSTGQETQYF.

This clone was seen just once. The chain joins TRBV28 to TRBJ1-6; D unclear. CDR3 length: 12 residues. The germline V gene has CDR1 MDHEN and CDR2 SYDVKM. The ends were cut back, 6 bases at V and 6 bases at J, with 6 bases in the middle. CDR3 region: CASRGSNSPLHF. The CDR3 coding sequence is TGTGCCAGCAGGGGTAGTAATTCACCCCTCCACTTT.

The gene calls are TRBV29-1 and TRBJ2-1, with 8 bases aligning to TRBD2. The CDR3 covers 16 residues. Losses at the gene ends were 1 base for V and 5 bases for J; bases not matched to a gene: 10. Germline CDR1 reads SQVTM; CDR2 reads ANQGSEA. The CDR3: CSVEGLRASGHNEQFF. CDR3 sequence (DNA): TGCAGCGTTGAAGGACTGCGGGCTAGCGGGCACAATGAGCAGTTCTTC.

CDR3 in amino acids: CASSWGSRQETQYF. The CDR3 DNA reads TGTGCCAGCAGTTGGGGCTCACGGCAAGAGACCCAGTACTTC. The chain joins TRBV28 to TRBJ2-5; tentative D call: TRBD1 (5 bases). The ends were cut back, 4 bases at V and 2 bases at J, with 11 bases in the middle. In germline, CDR1 is MDHEN, CDR2 SYDVKM. The CDR3 is 14 residues long.

V is TRBV19 and J is TRBJ1-1; no definite D call. The CDR3 consists of 16 residues. Germline assignment: CDR1 LNHDA and CDR2 SQIVND (reference sequence). V was pared by 9 bases and J by 1 base, with 21 bases between. The CDR3 loop reads CASAPGAPLGNTEAFF. DNA for the CDR3: TGTGCCAGCGCGCCGGGAGCTCCTCTCGGGAACACTGAAGCTTTCTTT.

This chain uses TRBV6-5 with TRBJ1-2, with D maybe TRBD1 (6 bases). Trimming pared 2 bases from V and 8 bases from J, leaving 21 bases between. The length of the CDR3 is 16 residues. Per the germline V gene, CDR1 is MNHEY and CDR2 is SVGAGI. CDR3 sequence (DNA): TGTGCCAGCAGTTACGCCGGTGGACAGCGTCGGTGGGGCTACACCTTC. This encodes CASSYAGGQRRWGYTF.

This chain connects TRBV25-1 to TRBJ1-5; perhaps TRBD1 as D (5 bases). The CDR3 is 14 residues long. Deletions cut 3 bases from V and 4 bases from J, with 10 bases between. Germline CDR1 and CDR2: MGHDK and SYGVNS. The CDR3 loop reads CASSEWQGNQPQHF. The CDR3 DNA reads TGTGCCAGCAGTGAGTGGCAGGGTAATCAGCCCCAGCATTTT.

The rearrangement joins TRBV9 to TRBJ1-5; D is possibly TRBD1 (6 bases). The germline V gene encodes CDR1 SGDLS and CDR2 YYNGEE. Trimming left V 0 bases short and J 6 bases short, with 16 bases between. The CDR3 is 16 residues long. DNA for the CDR3: TGTGCCAGCAGCGTAGGCCCCGACAGGCTTTTTCAGCCCCAGCATTTT. Translation: CASSVGPDRLFQPQHF.

The gene calls are TRBV20-1 and TRBJ2-7; D is undetermined. The CDR3 has 11 amino acids. Germline values: CDR1 DFQATT, CDR2 SNEGSKA (reference sequence). The V and J ends lost 7 bases and 5 bases respectively, with 12 bases between them. The CDR3 DNA is TGCAGTGAAGTACCTGGGAACGAGCAGTACTTC. It codes for CSEVPGNEQYF.

The chain uses TRBV12-3 or TRBV12-4 and TRBJ2-7; TRBD1 or TRBD2 may be the D gene (5 bases each). The CDR3 runs to 11 residues. Trimming removed 6 bases at V and 3 bases at J, with 6 bases between. The CDR3 reads CASRGVYEQYF. The CDR3 DNA reads as TGTGCCAGCAGGGGGGTCTACGAGCAGTACTTC.

The chain uses TRBV2 and TRBJ2-1; TRBD1 matches 8 bases. CDR3 length equals 15 residues. V dropped 6 bases and J dropped 2; count of bases not matched to a gene: 6. Germline V gene lookup returns CDR1 SNHLY and CDR2 FYNNEI. Here the CDR3 reads CASRDDRGTYNEQFF. CDR3 bases: TGTGCCAGCAGAGACGACAGGGGTACCTACAATGAGCAGTTCTTC.

V gene TRBV13 combines with J gene TRBJ2-4; possibly TRBD2 for D (6 bases). V was clipped by 1 base and J by 0 bases, with 10 bases between them. The CDR3 has 16 residues. Germline V gene lookup returns CDR1 PRHDT and CDR2 FYEKMQ (reference sequence). The CDR3 protein is CASSLVSGIAKNIQYF. The CDR3 coding sequence is TGTGCCAGCAGCTTAGTTAGCGGAATAGCCAAAAACATTCAGTACTTC.

This chain joins TRBV6-1 and TRBJ2-4; no clear D. The CDR3 loop spans 14 amino acids. Germline V gene lookup returns CDR1 MNHNS and CDR2 SASEGT. Trimming took 2 bases from V and 1 from J, leaving 6 bases between them. The CDR3 nucleotides are TGTGCCAGCAGTGAACTGGGGGCCAAAAACATTCAGTACTTC. Protein: CASSELGAKNIQYF.

The chain combines TRBV5-1 with TRBJ2-7; 9 positions agree with TRBD1. The germline V gene has CDR1 SGHRS and CDR2 YFSETQ. The V and J ends lost 2 bases and 5 bases, in that order; junction bases with no gene match: 2. The CDR3 sequence is 13 residues long. CDR3 protein: CASSLQGADEQYF. The CDR3 DNA reads as TGCGCCAGCAGCTTACAGGGGGCCGACGAGCAGTACTTC. The full variable domain, its missing parts supplied by reference TRBV5-1 and TRBJ2-7, is KAGVTQTPRYLIKTRGQQVTLSCSPISGHRSVSWYQQTPGQGLQFLFEYFSETQRNKGNFPGRFSGRQFSNSRSEMNVSTLELGDSALYLCASSLQGADEQYFGPGTRLTVT.